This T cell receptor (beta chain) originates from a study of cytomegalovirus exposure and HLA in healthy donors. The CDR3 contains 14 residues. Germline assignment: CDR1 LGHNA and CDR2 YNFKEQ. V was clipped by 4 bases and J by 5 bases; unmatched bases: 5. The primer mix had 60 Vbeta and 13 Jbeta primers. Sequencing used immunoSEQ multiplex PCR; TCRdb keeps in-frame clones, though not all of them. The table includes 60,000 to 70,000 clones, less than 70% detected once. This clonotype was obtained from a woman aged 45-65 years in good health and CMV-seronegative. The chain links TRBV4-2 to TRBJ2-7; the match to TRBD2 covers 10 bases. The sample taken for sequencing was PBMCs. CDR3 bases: TGTGCCAGCAGCCCGGGACTAGCGTCAAACGAGCAGTACTTC. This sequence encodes CASSPGLASNEQYF.